The sequence of this TCR beta chain was determined in a study of blood T cell repertoires in COVID-19. Whole-study context: The cDNA or gDNA used as material had been derived from T cells, B-cell-depleted T cells, or PBMCs.

Germline loops: CDR1 LGHDT, CDR2 YNNKEL (reference sequence). The CDR3 has 13 amino acids. Trimming took off 1 base at V and 4 bases at J, with 7 bases between the two ends. In the study's own analysis: Amplified reference gene primers provided the basis for estimating nucleated cell counts. Libraries were prepared by immunoSEQ multiplex PCR; TCRdb keeps only in-frame clonotypes and omits some of them. V, J and clone size are those of that table, while D and trimming were read from the DNA. The table has 150,000 to 200,000 clones, more than 75% seen once. This clone was counted many times. The sample has other DNA sequences that encode this CDR3 too.

The TCR was taken from a woman between 40 and 55 years old with COVID-19, enrolled during active disease. The sequenced material came from peripheral blood. The chain carries TRBV3-1 (or the pseudogene TRBV3-2) and TRBJ1-1; D is possibly TRBD1 (6 bases). This CDR3 reads CASSQGGGTEAFF. The CDR3 DNA sequence: TGTGCCAGCAGCCAAGGAGGGGGCACTGAAGCTTTCTTT.